What follows are 13 T cell receptor beta chains derived from one specimen sequenced in a study of cytomegalovirus exposure and HLA in healthy donors. Primers included in the PCR were 60 Vbeta and 13 Jbeta primers. TCRdb keeps only in-frame clones here, not all; method: immunoSEQ multiplex PCR. The data hold some 150,000 clones, with about 80% observed a single time. Material: PBMCs. The receptors originated from a man aged 25-45 years in good health and CMV-seropositive.

V is TRBV28 and J is TRBJ2-7; a weak D match, TRBD1 (5 bases). With 2 bases removed from V and 2 bases from J, the gap between germline ends came to 16 bases. Per germline, CDR1 MDHEN and CDR2 SYDVKM. The length of the CDR3 is 16 residues. CDR3 in DNA: TGTGCCAGCAGTTTAAATAGCCCAGGGATCCCCTACGAGCAGTACTTC. Its translation is CASSLNSPGIPYEQYF.

The table lists this clone with a few counts. V usage is TRBV6-5 and J usage is TRBJ1-1, with 10 bases that match TRBD1. Germline V lookup: CDR1 MNHEY, CDR2 SVGAGI. The trim removed 6 bases at V and 4 bases at J, leaving 5 bases unmatched. This CDR3 spans 14 amino acids. The CDR3 region has the DNA TGTGCCAGCAGCCTGGACAGGGGGGGCACTGAAGCTTTCTTT. Translated: CASSLDRGGTEAFF.

This chain joins TRBV7-2 and TRBJ2-3, with unresolved D. CDR1 is SGHTA and CDR2 is FQGNSA in the germline V gene. Deletions cut 1 base from V and 0 bases from J, with 2 bases between. The CDR3 runs 13 residues. The DNA of the CDR3 is TGTGCCAGCAGCTTAGTAAGCACAGATACGCAGTATTTT. As protein: CASSLVSTDTQYF.

The V and J genes are TRBV27 and TRBJ2-7; 11 bases agree with TRBD2. CDR1 MNHEY and CDR2 SMNVEV come from the germline V gene (reference sequence). Trimming took 5 bases from V and 2 from J; bases not matched to a gene: 8. The CDR3 length is 16 residues. CDR3 loop: CASSVLAGGPPYEQYF. For the CDR3, the DNA is TGTGCCAGCAGTGTATTAGCGGGAGGGCCTCCCTACGAGCAGTACTTC.

V usage is TRBV18 and J usage is TRBJ2-7, with 7 nucleotides matching TRBD1. CDR1 is KGHSH and CDR2 is LQKENI in the germline V gene. CDR3 size: 15 residues. After removal of 4 bases from V and 1 base from J, the junction contained 7 bases not matched to a gene. The CDR3 protein is CASSLGDSLSYEQYF. The DNA for the CDR3 is TGTGCCAGCTCACTAGGGGACAGTTTGTCCTACGAGCAGTACTTC.

This chain uses TRBV27 with TRBJ1-1; 11 bases are a match to TRBD1. V shed 8 bases and J 4 bases; nucleotides not matched to a gene: 6. The germline gives CDR1 MNHEY, CDR2 SMNVEV (reference sequence). The CDR3 contains 14 residues. CDR3 loop: CASHTGTGGTEAFF. The CDR3 coding sequence is TGTGCCAGCCACACCGGGACAGGGGGCACTGAAGCTTTCTTT.

The chain carries TRBV18 and TRBJ2-1, with D maybe TRBD2 (6 bases). The ends were cut back, 6 bases at V and 0 bases at J, with 15 bases in the middle. The CDR3 totals 16 residues. Germline V gene sequence: CDR1 KGHSH, CDR2 LQKENI. The CDR3 nucleotides read TGTGCCAGCTCTCGGGAGCGGAGGAGCTCCTACAATGAGCAGTTCTTC. Its translation is CASSRERRSSYNEQFF.

This rearrangement joins TRBV11-3 to TRBJ2-7, with D possibly matching TRBD1 (6 bases). Trimming shortened V by 1 base and J by 2 bases, and 15 bases separated the two germline ends. The germline gives CDR1 SGHNT, CDR2 YENEEA. CDR3 size: 16 residues. CDR3 in DNA: TGTGCCAGCAGCTTAGGTGTGAGGACAGAACCCTACGAGCAGTACTTC. This codes for CASSLGVRTEPYEQYF. The entire variable domain, with the rest obtained from reference TRBV11-3 and TRBJ2-7, is as follows: EAGVVQSPRYKIIEKKQPVAFWCNPISGHNTLYWYLQNLGQGPELLIRYENEEAVDDSQLPKDRFSAERLKGVDSTLKIQPAELGDSAVYLCASSLGVRTEPYEQYFGPGTRLTVT.

The rearrangement uses TRBV7-8 and TRBJ2-1, with D perhaps TRBD2 (5 bases). Germline-derived CDR1 and CDR2 are SGHVS and FQNEAQ. The CDR3 runs 15 residues. The V gene lost 5 bases and the J gene lost 7 bases, with 18 bases spanning the gap. Here the CDR3 DNA reads TGTGCCAGCAGCCTAACCCGAGACCGGGGTAATGAGCAGTTCTTC. Translating it yields CASSLTRDRGNEQFF.

The chain joins TRBV25-1 to TRBJ1-1, with 8 bases matching TRBD1. The CDR3 extends over 15 amino acids. V shed 6 bases and J 3 bases; nucleotides not matched to a gene: 9. Looked up from germline, CDR1 is MGHDK and CDR2 is SYGVNS. The CDR3 loop is CASSPAGGSYTEAFF. As DNA, the CDR3 is TGTGCCAGCAGCCCCGCAGGGGGCTCGTACACTGAAGCTTTCTTT.

This rearrangement joins TRBV7-9 to TRBJ2-2; tentatively, D is TRBD2 (6 bases). V was trimmed by 2 bases and J by 3 bases, leaving 16 bases between them. The CDR3 runs 17 residues. The V gene's germline CDR1 is SEHNR and CDR2 FQNEAQ (reference sequence). The CDR3 nucleotides read TGTGCCAGCAGCTTACCCAGTAGGGAGGCGGACACCGGGGAGCTGTTTTTT. It codes for CASSLPSREADTGELFF.

The chain carries TRBV2 and TRBJ1-5, with D possibly being TRBD1 (5 bases). V shed 4 bases and J shed 7 bases, with 17 bases lying between them. This CDR3 comprises 15 residues. CDR1 is SNHLY, CDR2 FYNNEI, per germline. The CDR3 region has the DNA TGTGCCAGCAGTGCTGACAGCCCCTGGGGACAGCCCCAGCATTTT. Translated: CASSADSPWGQPQHF.

This chain uses TRBV11-2 with TRBJ2-2, with D perhaps TRBD2 (6 bases). CDR1 is SGHAT and CDR2 is FQNNGV in the germline V gene. This CDR3 has 15 residues. Trimming left V 4 bases short and J 3 bases short, with 12 bases between. DNA of the CDR3: TGTGCCAGCAGCTACACTAGCAGGGACACCGGGGAGCTGTTTTTT. This sequence encodes CASSYTSRDTGELFF.